This TCR beta chain was sequenced during a study of type 1 and type 2 diabetes patients (TCRdb year 2016). Concerning the study at large: Recruited in China, the cohort was made up of nine type 1 diabetes patients, four type 2 diabetes patients and 6 or 7 nondiabetic controls. The study used high-throughput sequencing to profile TCRbeta repertoires and compare individuals with type 1 diabetes, type 2 diabetes and no diabetes. Throughout the study, CD4 or CD8 MicroBeads on MACS columns were used to positively select CD4+ and CD8+ T cells from PBMCs. For the type 1 diabetes patients, the type 2 diabetes patients acted as a disease comparison group. Similar V gene usage was observed when roughly 22-cycle and approximately 26-cycle amplification were compared, suggesting similar primer efficiencies and random PCR bias. Altogether, about 19,000,000 paired-end reads were produced across the whole study. Paired-end sequencing of TCRbeta libraries was performed on Illumina HiSeq 2000 or MiSeq instruments.

From a lookup of the germline V gene, CDR1 and CDR2 are SQVTM and ANQGSEA. V loses 4 bases of germline sequence and J loses 3 bases, and the interval between the two ends is 12 bases. The CDR3, from cysteine to phenylalanine, totals 13 residues. The only DNA kept is the CDR3, 39 bases in frame from the first base. This clonotype turned up a few times. Its antigen remains unidentified. Within one base of it there is no much larger clone, and no base qualities were kept. For sequencing, an Illumina MiSeq was employed. TCRbeta CDR3 amplification used genomic DNA from the sorted T cell subsets as template. The TCRbeta CDR3 region was amplified by multiplex PCR using 30 forward and 13 reverse primers. PCR products were purified with AMPure XP beads, then indices and adaptors were added in a second roughly 25-cycle PCR. Before sequencing, the QIAquick Gel Extraction Kit was used to gel-purify the libraries. Concerning the study's data processing: FLASH was used to merge the paired-end reads, and IgBLAST was used to align the reads to IMGT V, D and J germline references. Reads with less than 70% alignment identity to germline references were removed, leaving around 12,000,000 reads across the study. CDR3 boundaries, reading frame and productivity were assigned according to IMGT definitions. Highly-expanded clones were defined as clones making up 1% or more of reads, and normalized Shannon entropy was used to measure diversity. Group differences in Shannon entropy were tested with unpaired two-tailed t-tests. TCRdb's own reprocessing of the public reads used fastp at Q25 and MiXCR and kept productive beta chains. Each record represents a unique CDR3 protein, reported with the most common genes and DNA among its rows. TCRdb's processing, not the authors', yielded these V and J calls. The sample table lists 250,000 to 300,000 distinct CDR3 sequences, 47% of them with a count of one. The ten largest clones capture roughly an eighth of the sample.

The paper as a whole reports these results and caveats: Highly correlated V and J gene usage patterns were observed for type 2 diabetes and control samples, with an average of roughly 0.97 between samples. Type 2 diabetes patients had few highly-expanded CD4+ clones (median one), and those clones made up a median around 3.7% of reads. Age and gender were not matched between study groups, possibly biasing interpretation. Only a limited number of T2D and control samples were sequenced, so some T1D-only HECs might also appear in more T2D or control samples. In both CD4+ and CD8+ T cells, type 2 diabetes repertoires were highly diverse and significantly more diverse than type 1 diabetes repertoires.

Standard classification criteria for type 1 or type 2 diabetes were met by all diabetic patients, and glucose and C-peptide were assessed by WHO-recommended methods. Donors with other autoimmune diseases or infections within the previous four weeks were excluded. About 9.6 milliliters of peripheral blood were drawn from each participant. PBMCs were isolated with LymphoPrep density separation. The origin of this receptor is a young man with type 2 diabetes. This chain joins TRBV29-1 to TRBJ1-1; no D segment can be confidently identified. The sample comprised peripheral blood mononuclear cells (PBMCs). CDR3 region: CSVARSDDTEAFF. DNA sequence: TGCAGCGTTGCCCGCAGCGACGACACTGAAGCTTTCTTT. The full variable domain, with segments outside the CDR3 supplied by the reference TRBV29-1 and TRBJ1-1 proteins, appears as SAVISQKPSRDICQRGTSLTIQCQVDSQVTMMFWYRQQPGQSLTLIATANQGSEATYESGFVIDKFPISRPNLTFSTLTVSNMSPEDSSIYLCSVARSDDTEAFFGQGTRLTVV.